One and the same sample provided the 23 T cell receptor beta chains below, sequenced in a study of cytotoxic CD8 clonotypes in ibrutinib-treated CLL. Here immunoSEQ multiplex PCR was the method, and the copy in TCRdb shows in-frame clones only, minus some. This table holds more than 7,500 clones, around 80% found once. This specimen consisted of PBMCs, obtained before ibrutinib treatment. The receptors derive from a human donor with chronic lymphocytic leukemia.

This clone has a handful of counts. The V gene is TRBV19, the J gene TRBJ2-3; D is uncertain. Per the germline V gene, CDR1 is LNHDA and CDR2 is SQIVND (reference sequence). The CDR3 has 16 amino acids. The germline V and J ends were trimmed by 0 bases and 0 bases, with 10 bases remaining between them. CDR3 loop: CASSIEWRRSTDTQYF. The CDR3 bases are TGTGCCAGTAGTATAGAGTGGCGGAGAAGCACAGATACGCAGTATTTT.

The rearrangement joins TRBV7-3 to TRBJ2-7; D is perhaps TRBD2 (6 bases). The germline V gene has CDR1 SGHTA and CDR2 FQGTGA. The CDR3 runs 15 residues. The V and J ends lost 5 bases and 7 bases respectively, with 21 bases between them. CDR3 sequence: CASSPGRGVGLEQYF. CDR3 sequence (DNA): TGTGCCAGCAGCCCTGGGCGGGGAGTGGGTTTGGAGCAGTACTTC.

V usage is TRBV25-1 and J usage is TRBJ2-5; D is possibly TRBD1 or TRBD2 (6 bases each). CDR1 MGHDK and CDR2 SYGVNS come from the germline V gene. This CDR3 is built from 17 residues. V lost 1 base, J lost 3 bases, and 18 bases lay in between. The CDR3 loop is CASSESRVWGAEETQYF. Here the CDR3 DNA reads TGTGCCAGCAGTGAATCAAGGGTTTGGGGGGCCGAAGAGACCCAGTACTTC.

The chain is built from TRBV7-2 and TRBJ1-5, with D uncertain. V was shortened by 5 bases and J by 1 base, with 12 bases between the two germline ends. Germline-derived CDR1 and CDR2 are SGHTA and FQGNSA. This CDR3 has 15 amino acids. This CDR3 reads CASSLGWGSNQPQHF. In DNA form, the CDR3 reads TGTGCCAGCAGCCTAGGGTGGGGAAGCAATCAGCCCCAGCATTTT.

The gene calls are TRBV28 and TRBJ2-7; 7 bases match TRBD2. V shed 10 bases and J 0 bases; nucleotides not matched to a gene: 9. This CDR3 has 14 amino acids. Germline assignment: CDR1 MDHEN and CDR2 SYDVKM. The CDR3 here is CATLKGGSSYEQYF. In DNA form, the CDR3 reads TGTGCCACCCTCAAGGGAGGGAGCTCCTACGAGCAGTACTTC.

There are a few counts of this clone. CDR3 sequence reads: CASSWVPYGYTF. For the CDR3, the DNA is TGTGCCAGCAGTTGGGTACCCTATGGCTACACCTTC. This sequence joins TRBV28 and TRBJ1-2; D is unclear. Per germline, CDR1 MDHEN and CDR2 SYDVKM. The CDR3 is 12 amino acids. V shed 4 bases and J shed 4 bases, with 7 bases lying between them.

The chain carries TRBV7-3 and TRBJ2-5; 7 positions agree with TRBD2. The V gene end was trimmed by 5 bases and the J gene end by 5 bases; junction bases not matched to a gene: 5. Germline V gene lookup returns CDR1 SGHTA and CDR2 FQGTGA. CDR3 length equals 13 residues. Here the CDR3 reads CASSPLRGETQYF. In DNA form, the CDR3 reads TGTGCCAGCAGCCCTCTGCGGGGGGAGACCCAGTACTTC. Based on the CDR3 plus reference TRBV7-3 and TRBJ2-5, the full variable domain is GAGVSQTPSNKVTEKGKYVELRCDPISGHTALYWYRQSLGQGPEFLIYFQGTGAADDSGLPNDRFFAVRPEGSVSTLKIQRTERGDSAVYLCASSPLRGETQYFGPGTRLLVL.

This clone appeared a single time. This chain links TRBV18 with TRBJ2-7, with 9 bases that match TRBD1. The CDR3 length is 16 residues. The ends lost 5 bases at V and 4 bases at J; junction bases unmatched: 12. CDR1 KGHSH and CDR2 LQKENI come from the germline V gene. The CDR3 spells CASSSSLTGQGYEQYF. CDR3 sequence (DNA): TGTGCCAGCTCATCCTCCTTGACGGGACAGGGATACGAGCAGTACTTC.

The CDR3 is CASSRDTGPSGNTIYF. The CDR3 DNA reads TGTGCCAGCAGCCGGGACACCGGGCCCTCTGGAAACACCATATATTTT. V gene TRBV7-2 combines with J gene TRBJ1-3; perhaps TRBD1 as D (6 bases). V was pared by 5 bases and J by 0 bases, with 14 bases between. Germline V CDR1 and CDR2: SGHTA, FQGNSA. The CDR3 is 16 amino acids. Filled out from reference TRBV7-2 and TRBJ1-3, the complete variable domain reads GAGVSQSPSNKVTEKGKDVELRCDPISGHTALYWYRQSLGQGLEFLIYFQGNSAPDKSGLPSDRFSAERTGGSVSTLTIQRTQQEDSAVYLCASSRDTGPSGNTIYFGEGSWLTVV.

The V call is TRBV14, the J call TRBJ1-1, with 9 nucleotides matching TRBD1. The V and J ends lost 4 bases and 11 bases, in that order; junction bases with no gene match: 14. The CDR3 totals 15 residues. The V gene's germline CDR1 is SGHDN and CDR2 FVKESK. The CDR3 DNA follows: TGTGCCAGCAGCCGAGAGACAGGGGGTACCTCTGGGGCTTTCTTT. It encodes CASSRETGGTSGAFF.

The chain has TRBV28 and TRBJ2-1; 9 positions match TRBD2. Germline lookup yields CDR1 MDHEN and CDR2 SYDVKM. The length of the CDR3 is 14 residues. V lost 11 bases to trimming and J lost 4 bases; unmatched junction nucleotides: 9. CDR3 protein: CASRLADIYNEQFF. In nucleotides, the CDR3 is TGTGCCTCCAGACTAGCGGATATTTACAATGAGCAGTTCTTC.

This chain joins TRBV19 and TRBJ1-2; D not resolved. This CDR3 is 11 amino acids long. Per germline, CDR1 LNHDA and CDR2 SQIVND (reference sequence). V lost 6 bases and J 8 bases, leaving 10 bases between the germline ends. CDR3 sequence: CASSSSYGYTF. CDR3 sequence (DNA): TGTGCCAGTAGCTCCTCTTACGGCTACACCTTC.

V is TRBV5-1 and J is TRBJ1-2; perhaps TRBD1 as D (6 bases). The ends were cut back, 2 bases at V and 0 bases at J, with 14 bases in the middle. Germline V gene lookup returns CDR1 SGHRS and CDR2 YFSETQ. This CDR3 is built from 16 residues. The CDR3 region is CASSFGQILANYGYTF. The CDR3 DNA sequence: TGCGCCAGCAGCTTCGGACAGATTTTAGCTAACTATGGCTACACCTTC.

The chain recombines TRBV4-2 with TRBJ2-5, with 14 nucleotides matching TRBD2. This CDR3 region has 15 residues. The junction had 1 base not matched to a gene; V was cut back by 2 bases and J by 5 bases. Germline V gene sequence: CDR1 LGHNA, CDR2 YNFKEQ. CDR3 DNA sequence: TGTGCCAGCAGCCAAAGACTAGCGGGGGGGGAGACCCAGTACTTC. Its protein is CASSQRLAGGETQYF.

The V gene is TRBV7-3, the J gene TRBJ2-1, with TRBD2 identical over 15 bases. The germline V gene encodes CDR1 SGHTA and CDR2 FQGTGA. Trimming took 4 bases from V and 9 from J; bases not matched to a gene: 1. The CDR3 totals 14 residues. CDR3 protein: CASSWTSGRAEQFF. The DNA of the CDR3 is TGTGCCAGCAGCTGGACTAGCGGGAGGGCTGAGCAGTTCTTC. The variable domain in full, completed from reference TRBV7-3 and TRBJ2-1, reads GAGVSQTPSNKVTEKGKYVELRCDPISGHTALYWYRQSLGQGPEFLIYFQGTGAADDSGLPNDRFFAVRPEGSVSTLKIQRTERGDSAVYLCASSWTSGRAEQFFGPGTRLTVL.

This clone was counted only a few times. The rearrangement uses TRBV28 and TRBJ2-7; D uncertain. CDR1 is MDHEN, CDR2 SYDVKM, per germline. Trimming removed 0 bases from V and 2 bases from J, with 5 bases in between. CDR3 length: 13 residues. CDR3 sequence (DNA): TGTGCCAGCAGTTTATGGCAGGCCTACGAGCAGTACTTC. It is translated as CASSLWQAYEQYF.

The chain couples TRBV19 to TRBJ1-2; D is perhaps TRBD1 (5 bases). This CDR3 is 14 amino acids long. Germline lookup yields CDR1 LNHDA and CDR2 SQIVND (reference sequence). V gave up 5 bases and J gave up 4 bases, with 14 bases separating them. This CDR3 is CASSGFRGSYGYTF. CDR3 nucleotides: TGTGCCAGTAGTGGCTTCCGGGGCAGCTATGGCTACACCTTC.

In nucleotides, the CDR3 is TGTGCCAGCAGTCCCCTCGTTTCTGGAAACACCATATATTTT. Amino acid sequence: CASSPLVSGNTIYF. The J gene is TRBJ1-3, the V gene TRBV28; D ambiguous. V was shortened by 5 bases and J by 1 base, with 9 bases between the two germline ends. The germline V gene has CDR1 MDHEN and CDR2 SYDVKM. The CDR3 is made up of 14 amino acids.

This clone was found a few times. The CDR3 is CASSRESGTSYEQYF. The DNA of the CDR3 is TGCGCCAGCAGCCGAGAATCCGGGACCAGCTACGAGCAGTACTTC. J is TRBJ2-7 and V is TRBV4-3; D may correspond to TRBD1 or TRBD2 (5 bases each). Germline V gives CDR1 LGHNA, CDR2 YSLEER. V lost 4 bases to trimming and J lost 3 bases, with 16 bases between them. This CDR3 has 15 amino acids.

V is TRBV4-1 and J is TRBJ2-3, with D perhaps TRBD1 or TRBD2 (5 bases each). The ends were cut back, 4 bases at V and 4 bases at J, with 12 bases in the middle. The CDR3 has 14 residues. The V gene's germline CDR1 is MGHRA and CDR2 YSYEKL. CDR3 amino acids: CASSLLLGADTQYF. The CDR3 DNA follows: TGCGCCAGCAGCCTGCTGCTGGGGGCAGATACGCAGTATTTT.

The chain uses TRBV7-8 and TRBJ2-7; 7 bases agree with TRBD1. The junction had 12 bases not matched to a gene; V was cut back by 5 bases and J by 2 bases. Germline-derived CDR1 and CDR2 are SGHVS and FQNEAQ. The CDR3 runs to 16 residues. CDR3 region: CASSHLKTGVTYEQYF. The CDR3 coding sequence is TGTGCCAGCAGCCACCTTAAAACAGGGGTAACCTACGAGCAGTACTTC.

The V call is TRBV4-3, the J call TRBJ2-3; D uncertain. V was cut by 0 bases and J by 0 bases, with 7 bases left in between. This CDR3 is built from 15 residues. Germline V gives CDR1 LGHNA, CDR2 YSLEER. The CDR3 region has the DNA TGCGCCAGCAGCCAAGAGCACAGAAGCACAGATACGCAGTATTTT. Translation gives CASSQEHRSTDTQYF.

This chain uses TRBV5-8 with TRBJ2-5; a weak D match, TRBD2 (6 bases). The CDR3 covers 15 residues. Trimming left V 8 bases short and J 5 bases short, with 22 bases between. Germline assignment: CDR1 SGHTS and CDR2 YDEGEE. The CDR3 DNA reads TGTGCCAGTCGCCCGCGGGGTTCAAGAGCGGAGACCCAGTACTTC. This encodes CASRPRGSRAETQYF.